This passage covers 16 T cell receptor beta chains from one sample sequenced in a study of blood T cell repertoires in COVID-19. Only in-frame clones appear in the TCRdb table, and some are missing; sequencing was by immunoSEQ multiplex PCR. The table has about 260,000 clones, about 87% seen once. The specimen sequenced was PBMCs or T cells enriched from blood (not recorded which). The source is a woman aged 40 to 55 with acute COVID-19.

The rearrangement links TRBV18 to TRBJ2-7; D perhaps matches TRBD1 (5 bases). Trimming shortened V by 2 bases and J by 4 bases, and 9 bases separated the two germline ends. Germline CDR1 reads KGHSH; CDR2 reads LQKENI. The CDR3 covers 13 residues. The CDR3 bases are TGTGCCAGCTCACCAGCCAGGGAATACGAGCAGTACGTC. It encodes CASSPAREYEQYV.

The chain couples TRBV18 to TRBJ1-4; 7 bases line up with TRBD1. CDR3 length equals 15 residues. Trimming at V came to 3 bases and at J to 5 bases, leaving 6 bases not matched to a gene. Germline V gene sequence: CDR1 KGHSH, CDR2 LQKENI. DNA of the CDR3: TGTGCCAGCTCACCTTCCGGGACAGAGAATGAAAAACTGTTTTTT. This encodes CASSPSGTENEKLFF.

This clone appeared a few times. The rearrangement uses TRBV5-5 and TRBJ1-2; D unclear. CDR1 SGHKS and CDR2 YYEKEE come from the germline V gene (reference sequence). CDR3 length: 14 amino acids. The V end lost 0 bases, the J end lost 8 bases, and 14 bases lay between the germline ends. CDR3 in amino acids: CASSLARELGGYTF. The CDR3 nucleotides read TGTGCCAGCAGCTTGGCTCGGGAATTAGGGGGCTACACCTTC.

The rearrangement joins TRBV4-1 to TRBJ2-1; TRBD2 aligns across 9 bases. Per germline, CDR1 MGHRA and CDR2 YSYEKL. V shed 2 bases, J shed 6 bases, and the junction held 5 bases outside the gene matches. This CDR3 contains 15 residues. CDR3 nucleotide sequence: TGCGCCAGCAGCCAATGGCAGCGGGAGGTCAATGAGCAGTTCTTC. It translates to CASSQWQREVNEQFF.

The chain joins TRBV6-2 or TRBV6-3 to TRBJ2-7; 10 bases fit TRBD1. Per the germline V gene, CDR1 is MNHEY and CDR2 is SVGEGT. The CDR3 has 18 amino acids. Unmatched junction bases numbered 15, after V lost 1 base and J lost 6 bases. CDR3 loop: CASSYLLSSSTGGTEQYF. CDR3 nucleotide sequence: TGTGCCAGCAGTTACTTATTGTCCTCGTCGACAGGGGGCACCGAGCAGTACTTC.

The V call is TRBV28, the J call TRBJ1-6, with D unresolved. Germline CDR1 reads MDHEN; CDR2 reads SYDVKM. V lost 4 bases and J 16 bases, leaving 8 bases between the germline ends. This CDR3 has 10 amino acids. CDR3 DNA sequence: TGTGCCAGCAGTTCCCGTACTCTCCACTTT. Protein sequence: CASSSRTLHF.

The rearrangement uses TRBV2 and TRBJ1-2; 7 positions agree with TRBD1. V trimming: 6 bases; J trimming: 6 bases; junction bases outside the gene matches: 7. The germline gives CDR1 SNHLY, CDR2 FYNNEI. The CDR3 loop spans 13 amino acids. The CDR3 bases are TGTGCCAGCAGCGATCAGGGGGGCGATGGCTACACCTTC. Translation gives CASSDQGGDGYTF.

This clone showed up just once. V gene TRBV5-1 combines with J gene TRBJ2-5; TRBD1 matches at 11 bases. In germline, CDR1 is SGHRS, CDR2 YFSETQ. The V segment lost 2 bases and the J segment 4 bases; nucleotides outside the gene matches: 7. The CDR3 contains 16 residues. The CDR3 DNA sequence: TGCGCCAGCAGCTTTCTTCCGGGACAGGGGGGAGAGACCCAGTACTTC. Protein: CASSFLPGQGGETQYF. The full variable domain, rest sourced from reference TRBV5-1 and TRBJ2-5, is KAGVTQTPRYLIKTRGQQVTLSCSPISGHRSVSWYQQTPGQGLQFLFEYFSETQRNKGNFPGRFSGRQFSNSRSEMNVSTLELGDSALYLCASSFLPGQGGETQYFGPGTRLLVL.

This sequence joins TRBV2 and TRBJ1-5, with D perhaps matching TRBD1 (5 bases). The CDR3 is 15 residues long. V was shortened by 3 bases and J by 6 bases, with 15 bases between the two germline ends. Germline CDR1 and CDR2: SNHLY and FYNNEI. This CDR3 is CASSEGQGVSQPQHF. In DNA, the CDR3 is TGTGCCAGCAGTGAGGGGCAGGGTGTAAGTCAGCCCCAGCATTTT.

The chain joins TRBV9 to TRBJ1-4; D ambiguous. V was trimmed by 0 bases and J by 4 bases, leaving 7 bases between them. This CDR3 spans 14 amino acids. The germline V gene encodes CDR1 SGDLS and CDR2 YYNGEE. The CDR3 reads CASSVDSRNEKLFF. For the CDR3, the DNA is TGTGCCAGCAGCGTAGACAGCCGTAATGAAAAACTGTTTTTT.

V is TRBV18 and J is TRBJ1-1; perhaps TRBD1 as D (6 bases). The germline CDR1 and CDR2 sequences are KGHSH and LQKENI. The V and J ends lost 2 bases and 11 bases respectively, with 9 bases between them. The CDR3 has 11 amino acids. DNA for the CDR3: TGTGCCAGCTCACCAACAGGGCAGGCTTTCTTT. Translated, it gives CASSPTGQAFF.

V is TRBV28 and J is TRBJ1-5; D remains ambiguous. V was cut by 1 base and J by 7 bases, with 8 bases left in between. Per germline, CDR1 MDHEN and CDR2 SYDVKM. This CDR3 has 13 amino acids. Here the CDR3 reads CASSLFPEQPQHF. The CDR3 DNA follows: TGTGCCAGCAGTTTATTCCCGGAGCAGCCCCAGCATTTT.

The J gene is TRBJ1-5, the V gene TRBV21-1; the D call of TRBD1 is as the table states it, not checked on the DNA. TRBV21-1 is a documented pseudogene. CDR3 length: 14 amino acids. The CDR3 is CARTGTAHFFPQHF. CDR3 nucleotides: TGTGCCAGAACAGGGACAGCCCACTTTTTTCCCCAGCATTTT.

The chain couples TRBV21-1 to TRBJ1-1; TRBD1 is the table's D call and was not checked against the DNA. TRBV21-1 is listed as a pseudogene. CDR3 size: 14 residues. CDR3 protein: CASSKGQGRTEAFF. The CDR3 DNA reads TGTGCCAGCAGCAAAGGACAGGGGAGGACTGAAGCTTTCTTT.

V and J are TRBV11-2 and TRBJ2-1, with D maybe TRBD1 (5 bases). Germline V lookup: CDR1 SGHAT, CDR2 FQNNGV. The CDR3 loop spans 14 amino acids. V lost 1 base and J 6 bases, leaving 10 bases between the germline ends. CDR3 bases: TGTGCCAGCAGCTTAGTGGCAGGGATCAATGAGCAGTTCTTC. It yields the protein CASSLVAGINEQFF.

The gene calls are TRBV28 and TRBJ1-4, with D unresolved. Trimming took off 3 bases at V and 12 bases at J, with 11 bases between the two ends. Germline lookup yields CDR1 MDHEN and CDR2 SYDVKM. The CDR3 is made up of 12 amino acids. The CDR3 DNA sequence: TGTGCCAGCAGTTTGGAAAGCGATCAACTGTTTTTT. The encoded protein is CASSLESDQLFF.